This T cell receptor (beta chain) appears in the sequencing data of a study of cytomegalovirus exposure and HLA in healthy donors. Primers: 60 Vbeta forward and 13 Jbeta reverse. Measured with immunoSEQ multiplex PCR; TCRdb has only the in-frame clones, and not every one. The data include approximately 190,000 clones; the top ten clones carry 6.5%. Study-level findings and limits: Despite most TCR sequences being rare, some public TCRs occurred in many donors. Later genetic work tied a missense DCLRE1C variant to beta-chain V and J trimming. Presence/absence analyses supposed approximately even sequencing depth among donors.

On this clone itself: Antigen specificity is unknown.

Sequences were obtained from PBMCs. The sequence was collected from a man aged 25 to 40 in good health and CMV-seronegative.

The CDR3 region has the DNA TGCGCCAGCAGCCTAAACAGGGGCCAGGGAGGAAACACCATATATTTT. It yields the protein CASSLNRGQGGNTIYF. The V gene is TRBV4-3, the J gene TRBJ1-3, with 7 bases aligning to TRBD1. With V trimmed by 4 bases and J by 4 bases, 10 bases remained unmatched. The germline CDR1 and CDR2 sequences are LGHNA and YSLEER. The CDR3 contains 16 residues.